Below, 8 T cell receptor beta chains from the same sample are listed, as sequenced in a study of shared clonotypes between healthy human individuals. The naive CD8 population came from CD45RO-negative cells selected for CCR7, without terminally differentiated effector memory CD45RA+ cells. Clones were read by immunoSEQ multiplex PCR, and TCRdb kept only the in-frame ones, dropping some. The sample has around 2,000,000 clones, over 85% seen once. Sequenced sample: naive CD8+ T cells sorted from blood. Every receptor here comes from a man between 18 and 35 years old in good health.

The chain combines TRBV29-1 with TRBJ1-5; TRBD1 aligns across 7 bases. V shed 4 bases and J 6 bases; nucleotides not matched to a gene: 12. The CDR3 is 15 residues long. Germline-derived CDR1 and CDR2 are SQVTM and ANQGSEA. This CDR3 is CSVVRQGVLGQPQHF. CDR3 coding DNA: TGCAGCGTTGTCCGTCAGGGGGTTCTCGGTCAGCCCCAGCATTTT.

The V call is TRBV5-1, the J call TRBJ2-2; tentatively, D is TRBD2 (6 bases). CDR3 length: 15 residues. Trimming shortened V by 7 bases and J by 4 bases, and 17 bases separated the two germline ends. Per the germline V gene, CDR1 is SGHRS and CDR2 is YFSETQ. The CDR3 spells CASVPDGGGTGELFF. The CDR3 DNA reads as TGCGCCAGCGTCCCGGACGGGGGAGGCACCGGGGAGCTGTTTTTT.

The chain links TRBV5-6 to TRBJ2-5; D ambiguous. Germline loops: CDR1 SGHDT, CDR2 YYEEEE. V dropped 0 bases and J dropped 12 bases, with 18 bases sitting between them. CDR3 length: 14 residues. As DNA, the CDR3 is TGTGCCAGCAGCTTGGCAAACCCGACCCTTGGAAAGTACTTC. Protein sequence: CASSLANPTLGKYF.

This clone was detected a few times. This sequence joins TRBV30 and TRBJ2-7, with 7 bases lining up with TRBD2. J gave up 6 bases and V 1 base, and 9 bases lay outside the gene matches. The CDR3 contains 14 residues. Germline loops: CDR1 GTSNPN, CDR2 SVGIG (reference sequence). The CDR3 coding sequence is TGTGCCTGGAGTGGCCTCGGGGGGATCGGCGAGCAGTACTTC. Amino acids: CAWSGLGGIGEQYF.

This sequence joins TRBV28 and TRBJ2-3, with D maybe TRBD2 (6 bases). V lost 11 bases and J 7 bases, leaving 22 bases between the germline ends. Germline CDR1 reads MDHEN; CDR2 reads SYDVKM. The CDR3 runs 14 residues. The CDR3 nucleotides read TGTGCCGTAGCTGGGACTCCGCCCCTTCATACGCAGTATTTT. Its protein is CAVAGTPPLHTQYF.

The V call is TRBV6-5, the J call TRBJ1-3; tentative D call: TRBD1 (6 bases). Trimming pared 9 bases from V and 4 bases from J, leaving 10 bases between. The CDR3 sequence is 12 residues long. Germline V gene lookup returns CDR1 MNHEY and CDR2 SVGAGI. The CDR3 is CASTGSGNTIYF. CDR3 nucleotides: TGTGCCAGTACAGGGTCCGGAAACACCATATATTTT.

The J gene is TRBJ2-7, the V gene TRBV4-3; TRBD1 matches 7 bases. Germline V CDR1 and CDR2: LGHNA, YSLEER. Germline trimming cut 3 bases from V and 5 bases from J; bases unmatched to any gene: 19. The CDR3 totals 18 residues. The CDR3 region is CASSHFYLGQEGPNEQYF. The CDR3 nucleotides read TGCGCCAGCAGCCACTTTTACCTAGGACAGGAAGGTCCCAACGAGCAGTACTTC.

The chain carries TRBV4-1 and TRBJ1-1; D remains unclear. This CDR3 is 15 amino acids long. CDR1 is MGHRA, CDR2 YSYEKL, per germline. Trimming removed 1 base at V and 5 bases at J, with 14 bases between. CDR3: CASSQGEGSGTEAFF. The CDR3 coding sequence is TGCGCCAGCAGCCAAGGAGAAGGGTCCGGGACTGAAGCTTTCTTT.